A single sample gave rise to the 20 T cell receptor beta chains below, sequenced in a study of T cell responses to AZD1222 COVID-19 vaccine. Using immunoSEQ multiplex PCR, the repertoire was profiled, and TCRdb retains in-frame clones only, with some absent. The sample has about 210,000 clones, roughly 94% seen once. Sequenced material: peripheral blood, taken 28 days after the second dose of the MenACWY control vaccine. These receptors originate from an adult who received the MenACWY meningococcal vaccine as a control.

The V call is TRBV6-2 or TRBV6-3, the J call TRBJ2-2; D is undetermined. The CDR3 has 13 residues. V was cut by 5 bases and J by 3 bases, with 7 bases left in between. Looked up from germline, CDR1 is MNHEY and CDR2 is SVGEGT. The DNA for the CDR3 is TGTGCCAGCAGTGCGACGGACACCGGGGAGCTGTTTTTT. Protein product: CASSATDTGELFF.

The gene calls are TRBV9 and TRBJ2-2, with 9 bases identical to TRBD1. CDR1 and CDR2 from the germline V gene are SGDLS and YYNGEE. V was pared by 4 bases and J by 2 bases, with 6 bases of the junction left unmatched. This CDR3 has 16 amino acids. Written as DNA, the CDR3 is TGTGCCAGCAGCTCGTGGACAGGGGAAAACACCGGGGAGCTGTTTTTT. Protein sequence: CASSSWTGENTGELFF.

The V gene is TRBV28, the J gene TRBJ1-5; 9 bases are shared with TRBD1. The CDR3 contains 18 residues. Germline trimming cut 5 bases from V and 2 bases from J; bases unmatched to any gene: 13. The V gene's germline CDR1 is MDHEN and CDR2 SYDVKM. CDR3 DNA sequence: TGTGCCAGCAGTCATACAGGGGGCGCGGGGGCCGGCAATCAGCCCCAGCATTTT. This gives the protein CASSHTGGAGAGNQPQHF.

The V gene is TRBV19, the J gene TRBJ2-2; D perhaps matches TRBD1 (6 bases). Germline assignment: CDR1 LNHDA and CDR2 SQIVND (reference sequence). The CDR3 sequence is 15 residues long. V lost 7 bases to trimming and J lost 2 bases, with 14 bases between them. The CDR3 reads CASTKGQKNTGELFF. Written as DNA, the CDR3 is TGTGCCAGTACCAAGGGACAAAAAAACACCGGGGAGCTGTTTTTT.

The J gene is TRBJ2-3, the V gene TRBV7-8, with D unclear. CDR1 and CDR2 from the germline V gene are SGHVS and FQNEAQ. Between the trimmed V and J ends, which lost 3 bases and 2 bases, there was a span of 6 bases. This CDR3 has 13 amino acids. CDR3 loop: CASSFLNTDTQYF. CDR3 nucleotides: TGTGCCAGCAGCTTCTTGAACACAGATACGCAGTATTTT.

V usage is TRBV4-3 and J usage is TRBJ1-2; D not certain. The CDR3 extends over 15 amino acids. From germline, CDR1 is LGHNA and CDR2 YSLEER. V was cut by 1 base and J by 3 bases, with 12 bases left in between. The CDR3 region is CASSQALGRDYGYTF. CDR3 nucleotide sequence: TGCGCCAGCAGCCAAGCTCTGGGTAGGGACTATGGCTACACCTTC.

The chain recombines TRBV6-5 with TRBJ2-7; no reliable D call. Germline assignment: CDR1 MNHEY and CDR2 SVGAGI. The V and J ends lost 4 bases and 2 bases respectively, with 9 bases between them. This CDR3 is built from 13 residues. In nucleotides, the CDR3 is TGTGCCAGCAGTTCCCTCGGGCCCTACGAGCAGTACTTC. Residues: CASSSLGPYEQYF.

The V and J genes are TRBV29-1 and TRBJ2-1, with D hard to call. Germline loops: CDR1 SQVTM, CDR2 ANQGSEA. V lost 6 bases to trimming and J lost 1 base, with 10 bases between them. The CDR3 spans 13 residues. In nucleotides, the CDR3 is TGCAGCGTCGGACGGACGTCCTACAATGAGCAGTTCTTC. This translates into CSVGRTSYNEQFF.

The rearrangement uses TRBV6-2 or TRBV6-3 and TRBJ1-1, with D perhaps matching TRBD1 (6 bases). The germline CDR1 and CDR2 sequences are MNHEY and SVGEGT. This CDR3 has 16 amino acids. V shed 2 bases and J shed 0 bases, with 13 bases lying between them. The DNA of the CDR3 is TGTGCCAGCAGTTACCACCGACAGGTCATGAACACTGAAGCTTTCTTT. Encoded protein: CASSYHRQVMNTEAFF.

The V call is TRBV3-1 (or the pseudogene TRBV3-2), the J call TRBJ2-2; 8 positions agree with TRBD2. The CDR3 loop spans 16 amino acids. Trimming removed 0 bases from V and 0 bases from J; junction bases left unmatched: 0. Germline CDR1 and CDR2: LGHDT and YNNKEL (reference sequence). The CDR3 DNA follows: TGTGCCAGCAGCCAAGAAGCGGGGGCGAACACCGGGGAGCTGTTTTTT. The encoded protein is CASSQEAGANTGELFF.

This chain joins TRBV19 and TRBJ1-4; tentatively, D is TRBD1 (5 bases). Germline V CDR1 and CDR2: LNHDA, SQIVND (reference sequence). Trimming stripped 4 bases from V and 6 bases from J, with 15 bases between. The CDR3 has 15 amino acids. Written as DNA, the CDR3 is TGTGCCAGTAGTAAGTGGCCGGGGGATGATGAAAAACTGTTTTTT. It specifies CASSKWPGDDEKLFF.

The gene calls are TRBV28 and TRBJ1-6; 7 bases are shared with TRBD1. In germline, CDR1 is MDHEN, CDR2 SYDVKM. V lost 5 bases, J lost 6 bases, and 4 bases stayed unmatched. The CDR3 sequence is 14 residues long. This chain's CDR3 is CASSTGTVNSPLHF. The CDR3 DNA reads as TGTGCCAGCAGTACCGGGACAGTTAATTCACCCCTCCACTTT.

The J gene is TRBJ2-5, the V gene TRBV5-6, with TRBD1 as a possible D gene (6 bases). Trimming cost V 4 bases and J 2 bases, with 18 bases left between them. This CDR3 is built from 16 residues. In germline, CDR1 is SGHDT, CDR2 YYEEEE. The CDR3 DNA is TGTGCCAGCAGCCCAGGGGTAGTCAGGGAACAAGAGACCCAGTACTTC. Translating gives CASSPGVVREQETQYF.

The J gene is TRBJ1-6, the V gene TRBV25-1, with TRBD1 matching 7 bases. Germline CDR1 reads MGHDK; CDR2 reads SYGVNS. CDR3 length: 15 residues. V lost 4 bases to trimming and J lost 3 bases; unmatched junction nucleotides: 3. The CDR3 bases are TGTGCCAGCAGTGGGGGACAGAGCTATAATTCACCCCTCCACTTT. Translated: CASSGGQSYNSPLHF.

This clone was detected only a few times. The chain employs TRBV10-3 and TRBJ1-3, with a possible D match to TRBD1 (5 bases). The CDR3 has 17 amino acids. The germline V and J ends were trimmed by 8 bases and 1 base, with 21 bases remaining between them. The germline gives CDR1 ENHRY, CDR2 SYGVKD. CDR3 sequence reads: CAILVEGRGRSGNTIYF. DNA for the CDR3: TGTGCCATCCTCGTCGAGGGTAGGGGCCGTTCTGGAAACACCATATATTTT.

The chain combines TRBV27 with TRBJ2-3; D gene unclear. Germline V CDR1 and CDR2: MNHEY, SMNVEV (reference sequence). Trimming removed 4 bases from V and 1 base from J, with 3 bases in between. This CDR3 spans 12 amino acids. The CDR3 DNA is TGTGCCAGCAGTTCTCGCACAGATACGCAGTATTTT. This translates into CASSSRTDTQYF.

The chain carries TRBV5-4 and TRBJ2-7, with D possibly matching TRBD1 (6 bases). The CDR3 is 14 residues long. Germline V gene data show CDR1 as SGHNT and CDR2 as YYREEE (reference sequence). Trimming removed 4 bases at V and 3 bases at J, with 14 bases between. The CDR3 loop is CASSTAKGDYEQYF. In nucleotides, the CDR3 is TGTGCCAGCAGCACGGCCAAGGGGGACTACGAGCAGTACTTC.

This chain connects TRBV4-1 to TRBJ1-4, with 7 bases identical to TRBD1. Germline V CDR1 and CDR2: MGHRA, YSYEKL. The J segment lost 8 bases and the V segment lost 2 bases, leaving 8 bases of the junction unmatched. This CDR3 is built from 15 residues. The CDR3 DNA reads as TGCGCCAGCAGCCAACAACAGGGGCGCGGCGAAAAACTGTTTTTT. This translates into CASSQQQGRGEKLFF.

V is TRBV7-9 and J is TRBJ2-3; D remains ambiguous. Germline V CDR1 and CDR2: SEHNR, FQNEAQ (reference sequence). V lost 3 bases, J lost 5 bases, and 6 bases lay in between. This CDR3 contains 12 residues. This CDR3 reads CASSFGLDTQYF. The CDR3 DNA reads TGTGCCAGCAGCTTCGGCCTAGATACGCAGTATTTT.

This chain uses TRBV18 with TRBJ1-1, with a weak D call TRBD1 (5 bases). The V end was cut by 5 bases, the J end by 3 bases, with 16 bases between. Per germline, CDR1 KGHSH and CDR2 LQKENI. This CDR3 is built from 15 residues. The CDR3 sequence is CASSVRDLGDTEAFF. CDR3 nucleotide sequence: TGTGCCAGCTCAGTAAGGGACCTGGGGGACACTGAAGCTTTCTTT. Full variable domain (outside the CDR3, taken from reference TRBV18 and TRBJ1-1): NAGVMQNPRHLVRRRGQEARLRCSPMKGHSHVYWYRQLPEEGLKFMVYLQKENIIDESGMPKERFSAEFPKEGPSILRIQQVVRGDSAAYFCASSVRDLGDTEAFFGQGTRLTVV.